The 15 T cell receptor beta chains reported below all come from one sample, sequenced in a study of PD-L1 blockade in urothelial cancer. The repertoire was sequenced with immunoSEQ multiplex PCR; TCRdb's copy has only in-frame clones and lacks some. The sample comprises 40,000 to 60,000 clones, 79% of which are singletons, and 8% to 13% rests with the top ten. Time point in this sample: pretreatment peripheral blood. The specimen was PBMCs, collected around atezolizumab (anti-PD-L1) treatment. The receptors originated from a man aged 65 to 79 with urothelial cancer.

The genes are TRBV5-8 and TRBJ2-1; 11 nucleotides match TRBD2. The CDR3 is 17 residues long. The germline V gene has CDR1 SGHTS and CDR2 YDEGEE. With 0 bases clipped from V and 3 bases from J, the junction kept 5 bases outside the gene matches. CDR3: CASSLGFTSGSYNEQFF. The CDR3 nucleotides are TGTGCCAGCAGCTTGGGATTCACTAGCGGGAGCTACAATGAGCAGTTCTTC.

This clone was found once. The gene calls are TRBV28 and TRBJ2-7; tentatively, D is TRBD2 (7 bases). The CDR3 sequence is 15 residues long. Trimming left V 6 bases short and J 0 bases short, with 15 bases between. The germline CDR1 and CDR2 sequences are MDHEN and SYDVKM. The CDR3, as DNA: TGTGCCAGCAGCATGGCGGGGGCAGCCTCCTACGAGCAGTACTTC. Encoded protein: CASSMAGAASYEQYF.

The V gene is TRBV19, the J gene TRBJ1-4; D gene unclear. Per germline, CDR1 LNHDA and CDR2 SQIVND (reference sequence). CDR3 size: 15 residues. V shed 7 bases and J shed 0 bases, with 12 bases lying between them. The CDR3 DNA follows: TGTGCCAGTATGGACGCGGGTGCAACTAATGAAAAACTGTTTTTT. As protein: CASMDAGATNEKLFF.

The chain is built from TRBV27 and TRBJ2-1, with D possibly TRBD1 on 7 matching bases. In germline, CDR1 is MNHEY, CDR2 SMNVEV (reference sequence). Trimming shortened V by 5 bases and J by 6 bases, and 17 bases separated the two germline ends. The length of the CDR3 is 15 residues. Here the CDR3 reads CASSPQGGGVNEQFF. Here the CDR3 DNA reads TGTGCCAGCAGTCCCCAAGGAGGGGGCGTCAATGAGCAGTTCTTC.

The chain carries TRBV4-1 and TRBJ1-2, with a tentative D call TRBD1 (5 bases). Germline assignment: CDR1 MGHRA and CDR2 YSYEKL. The V and J ends lost 4 bases and 2 bases respectively, with 14 bases between them. The CDR3 is 15 amino acids. DNA of the CDR3: TGCGCCAGCAGCCGCAGCGAGACAGAGAACTATGGCTACACCTTC. This sequence encodes CASSRSETENYGYTF.

The V and J genes are TRBV29-1 and TRBJ2-3, with D possibly matching TRBD1 (5 bases). V lost 4 bases to trimming and J lost 1 base, with 12 bases between them. Per germline, CDR1 SQVTM and CDR2 ANQGSEA. The CDR3 loop spans 14 amino acids. For the CDR3, the DNA is TGCAGCGTTGCTCAGGGTTGGGGCACAGATACGCAGTATTTT. It translates to CSVAQGWGTDTQYF.

V and J are TRBV2 and TRBJ2-5; D is undetermined. CDR1 SNHLY and CDR2 FYNNEI come from the germline V gene. Between the trimmed V and J ends, which lost 10 bases and 4 bases, there was a span of 10 bases. There are 11 residues in the CDR3. CDR3 region: CAISTTETQYF. The CDR3 region has the DNA TGTGCCATCTCTACTACAGAGACCCAGTACTTC.

V gene TRBV28 combines with J gene TRBJ1-2; no firm D call. Germline V gene sequence: CDR1 MDHEN, CDR2 SYDVKM. This CDR3 is built from 13 residues. V gave up 2 bases and J gave up 2 bases, with 6 bases separating them. The CDR3: CASSLGRNYGYTF. As DNA, the CDR3 is TGTGCCAGCAGTTTAGGCAGGAACTATGGCTACACCTTC.

This clone has a single count. The V gene is TRBV11-2, the J gene TRBJ1-5; TRBD1 aligns across 9 bases. Germline lookup yields CDR1 SGHAT and CDR2 FQNNGV. Losses at the gene ends were 5 bases for V and 5 bases for J; bases not matched to a gene: 4. The CDR3 sequence is 14 residues long. The CDR3 spells CASSPGQGYQPQHF. The CDR3 DNA sequence: TGTGCCAGCAGCCCGGGACAGGGATATCAGCCCCAGCATTTT.

This clone was seen a few times. This sequence joins TRBV19 and TRBJ2-7; D ambiguous. Germline CDR1 is LNHDA and CDR2 is SQIVND (reference sequence). Trimming pared 3 bases from V and 3 bases from J, leaving 12 bases between. This CDR3 spans 14 amino acids. The CDR3 DNA is TGTGCCAGTAGTATGACCCTAGGCAGCTACGAGCAGTACTTC. Encoded protein: CASSMTLGSYEQYF. Complete variable domain (other parts from reference TRBV19 and TRBJ2-7): DGGITQSPKYLFRKEGQNVTLSCEQNLNHDAMYWYRQDPGQGLRLIYYSQIVNDFQKGDIAEGYSVSREKKESFPLTVTSAQKNPTAFYLCASSMTLGSYEQYFGPGTRLTVT.

The chain employs TRBV2 and TRBJ1-1; 7 bases map to TRBD1. Per the germline V gene, CDR1 is SNHLY and CDR2 is FYNNEI. The CDR3 runs to 14 residues. After removal of 5 bases from V and 1 base from J, the junction contained 4 bases not matched to a gene. CDR3 protein: CASSLGQANTEAFF. The CDR3, as DNA: TGTGCCAGCAGTCTTGGACAGGCGAACACTGAAGCTTTCTTT.

The chain uses TRBV5-1 and TRBJ2-1, with TRBD2 matching over 8 bases. Germline CDR1 and CDR2: SGHRS and YFSETQ. The V gene end was trimmed by 0 bases and the J gene end by 9 bases; junction bases not matched to a gene: 2. There are 13 residues in the CDR3. CDR3 sequence: CASSLGAGGEQFF. CDR3 bases: TGCGCCAGCAGCTTGGGTGCGGGGGGTGAGCAGTTCTTC.

The chain recombines TRBV6-1 with TRBJ2-1; 8 bases agree with TRBD2. The germline V gene encodes CDR1 MNHNS and CDR2 SASEGT. The CDR3 loop spans 14 amino acids. Trimming removed 6 bases from V and 7 bases from J; junction bases left unmatched: 8. CDR3 bases: TGTGCCAGCAGCGATAGCGGGATTAGTAATGAGCAGTTCTTC. The encoded protein is CASSDSGISNEQFF.

This clone was detected only once. The chain combines TRBV6-5 with TRBJ1-2, with D unresolved. In germline, CDR1 is MNHEY, CDR2 SVGAGI. V was clipped by 2 bases and J by 9 bases, with 7 bases between them. There are 11 residues in the CDR3. CDR3 in DNA: TGTGCCAGCAGTTACCTCTCTCGCTACACCTTC. Its translation is CASSYLSRYTF.

The chain recombines TRBV19 with TRBJ1-1; 7 bases are a match to TRBD1. This CDR3 is built from 18 residues. The J segment lost 1 base and the V segment lost 8 bases, leaving 19 bases of the junction unmatched. Germline CDR1 is LNHDA and CDR2 is SQIVND (reference sequence). The CDR3 DNA sequence: TGTGCCAGTGGTGAGGGGACCTACAGGGGAGCTAGGAACACTGAAGCTTTCTTT. This sequence encodes CASGEGTYRGARNTEAFF.